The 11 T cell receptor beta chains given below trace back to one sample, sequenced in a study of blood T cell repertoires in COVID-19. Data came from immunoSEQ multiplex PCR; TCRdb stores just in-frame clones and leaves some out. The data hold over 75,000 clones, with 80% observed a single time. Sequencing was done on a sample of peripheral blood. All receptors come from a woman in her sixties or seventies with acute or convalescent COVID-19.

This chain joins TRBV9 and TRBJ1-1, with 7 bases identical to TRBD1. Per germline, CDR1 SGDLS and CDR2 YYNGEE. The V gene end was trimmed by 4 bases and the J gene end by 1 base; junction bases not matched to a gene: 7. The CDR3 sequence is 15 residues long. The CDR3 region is CASSPWTGPNTEAFF. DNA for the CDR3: TGTGCCAGCAGCCCCTGGACAGGACCGAACACTGAAGCTTTCTTT.

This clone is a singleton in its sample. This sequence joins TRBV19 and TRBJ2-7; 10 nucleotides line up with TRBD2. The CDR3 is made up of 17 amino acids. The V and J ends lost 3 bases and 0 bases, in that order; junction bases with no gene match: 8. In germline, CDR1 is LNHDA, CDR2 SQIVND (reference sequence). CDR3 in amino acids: CASSISASGSFSYEQYF. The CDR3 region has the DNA TGTGCCAGTAGTATTTCGGCTAGCGGGAGCTTCTCCTACGAGCAGTACTTC.

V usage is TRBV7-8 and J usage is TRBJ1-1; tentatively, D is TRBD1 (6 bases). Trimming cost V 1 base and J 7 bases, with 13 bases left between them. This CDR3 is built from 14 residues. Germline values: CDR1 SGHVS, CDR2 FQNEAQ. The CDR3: CASSLGGGLDEAFF. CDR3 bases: TGTGCCAGCAGCTTAGGAGGGGGTCTCGATGAAGCTTTCTTT.

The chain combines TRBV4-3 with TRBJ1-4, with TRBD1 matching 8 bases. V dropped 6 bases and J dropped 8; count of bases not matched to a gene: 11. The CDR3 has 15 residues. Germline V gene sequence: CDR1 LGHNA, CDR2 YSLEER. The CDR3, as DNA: TGCGCCAGCAGTCGGATATTACAGGGGGGGGAAAAACTGTTTTTT. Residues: CASSRILQGGEKLFF.

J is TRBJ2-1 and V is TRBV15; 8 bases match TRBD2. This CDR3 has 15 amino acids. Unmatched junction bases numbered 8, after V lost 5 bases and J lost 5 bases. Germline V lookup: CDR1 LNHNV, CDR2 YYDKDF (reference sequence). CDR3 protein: CATSPGTRGNNEQFF. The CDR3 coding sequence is TGTGCCACCAGCCCCGGGACTAGGGGAAACAATGAGCAGTTCTTC.

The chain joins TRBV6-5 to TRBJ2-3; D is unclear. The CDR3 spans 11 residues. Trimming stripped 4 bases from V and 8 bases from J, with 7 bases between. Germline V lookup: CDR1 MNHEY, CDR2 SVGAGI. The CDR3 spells CASSSLSTQYF. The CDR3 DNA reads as TGTGCCAGCAGTTCCCTTTCTACGCAGTATTTT.

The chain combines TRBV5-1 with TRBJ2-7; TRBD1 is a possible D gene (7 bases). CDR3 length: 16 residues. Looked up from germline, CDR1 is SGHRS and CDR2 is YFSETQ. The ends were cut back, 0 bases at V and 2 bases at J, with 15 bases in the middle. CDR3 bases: TGCGCCAGCAGCTTGGGGGGGGACAGTTACCCCTACGAGCAGTACTTC. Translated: CASSLGGDSYPYEQYF.

The CDR3 sequence: CASSSGTSTDTQYF. The CDR3 nucleotides read TGTGCCAGCAGTTCCGGGACTTCCACAGATACGCAGTATTTT. The V and J genes are TRBV6-5 and TRBJ2-3, with D perhaps matching TRBD2 (6 bases). Trimming pared 4 bases from V and 2 bases from J, leaving 10 bases between. CDR1 is MNHEY and CDR2 is SVGAGI in the germline V gene. This CDR3 spans 14 amino acids.

DNA of the CDR3: TGTGCCTGGGGCACCGCAGGCACAGATACGCAGTATTTT. Encoded protein: CAWGTAGTDTQYF. V gene TRBV30 combines with J gene TRBJ2-3; D not certain. This CDR3 is built from 13 residues. V dropped 5 bases and J dropped 1 base, with 10 bases sitting between them. The germline V gene encodes CDR1 GTSNPN and CDR2 SVGIG (reference sequence).

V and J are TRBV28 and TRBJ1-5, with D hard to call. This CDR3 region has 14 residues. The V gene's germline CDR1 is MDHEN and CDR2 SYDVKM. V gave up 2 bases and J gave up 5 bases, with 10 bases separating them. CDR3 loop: CASSLPPYYQPQHF. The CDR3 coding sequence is TGTGCCAGCAGTTTACCTCCTTATTATCAGCCCCAGCATTTT.

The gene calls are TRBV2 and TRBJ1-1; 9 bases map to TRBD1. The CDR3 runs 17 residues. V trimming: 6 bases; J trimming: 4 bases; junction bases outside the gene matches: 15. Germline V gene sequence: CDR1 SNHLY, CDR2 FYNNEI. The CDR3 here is CASRATGGMGLGTEAFF. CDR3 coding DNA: TGTGCCAGCAGGGCGACAGGGGGAATGGGCCTGGGCACTGAAGCTTTCTTT.